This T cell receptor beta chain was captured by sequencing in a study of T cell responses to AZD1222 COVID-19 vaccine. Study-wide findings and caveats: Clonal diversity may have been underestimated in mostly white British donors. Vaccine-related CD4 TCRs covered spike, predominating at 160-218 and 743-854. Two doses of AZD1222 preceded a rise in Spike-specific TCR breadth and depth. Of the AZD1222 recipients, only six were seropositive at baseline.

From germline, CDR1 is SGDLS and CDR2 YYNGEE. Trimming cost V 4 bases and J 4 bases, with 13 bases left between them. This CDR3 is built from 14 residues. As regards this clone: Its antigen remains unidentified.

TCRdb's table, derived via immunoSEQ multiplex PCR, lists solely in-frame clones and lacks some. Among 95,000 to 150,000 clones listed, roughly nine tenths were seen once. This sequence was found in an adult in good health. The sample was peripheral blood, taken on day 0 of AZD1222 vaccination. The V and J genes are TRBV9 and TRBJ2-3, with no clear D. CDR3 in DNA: TGTGCCAGCAGCACCAGACTCGTTCCAGATACGCAGTATTTT. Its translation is CASSTRLVPDTQYF.